A selection of T cell receptor beta chains follows, all from one sample in a study of monozygotic twins with inflammatory bowel disease. One entry per CDR3 protein, without DNA, is what TCRdb gives after re-calling the 5' RACE reads. This sample's clone table lists about 330,000 distinct CDR3 sequences. The sequenced material came from blood. The receptors shown here come from a human donor with ulcerative colitis or Crohn's disease, or a healthy co-twin of an affected twin (not recorded which). Each CDR3 is given with its conserved first and last residue.

j_gene	len	v_gene	CDR3aa
TRBJ2-7	14	TRBV20-1	CSASLAGVRYEQYF
TRBJ2-2	15	TRBV7-8	CASSLGQTNTGELFF
TRBJ1-1	13	TRBV7-2	CASSRRQGTEAFF
TRBJ2-2	14	TRBV6-4	CASSDGTGVGELFF
TRBJ2-7	15	TRBV4-3	CASSQFQGGTYEQYF
TRBJ2-7	14	TRBV12-3/TRBV12-4	CASSLSDSVDEQYF
TRBJ2-5	13	TRBV20-1	CSALAPGAETQYF
TRBJ2-3	16	TRBV5-4	CASSLAEGFHTDTQYF
TRBJ1-3	14	TRBV5-1	CASSAGSSGNTIYF
TRBJ2-1	15	TRBV27	CASSPGLVKHNEQFF
TRBJ2-3	15	TRBV7-2	CASSPQAGGVDTQYF
TRBJ2-1	15	TRBV5-1	CASSPAVGSYNEQFF
TRBJ1-5	15	TRBV4-2	CASSPRDQINQPQHF
TRBJ1-5	15	TRBV28	CASNLRRGYNQPQHF
TRBJ2-2	14	TRBV15	CATSTVEGAGELFF
TRBJ1-1	16	TRBV5-6	CASSLGPQGIGVEAFF
TRBJ2-5	12	TRBV29-1	CSVELGQQTQYF
TRBJ1-1	14	TRBV2	CASTWNSPNTEAFF
TRBJ2-7	12	TRBV5-1	CASSFPGGRQYF
TRBJ2-1	16	TRBV25-1	CASSEFGTGGRNEQFF
TRBJ2-5	15	TRBV28	CASRVAGGPSETQYF
TRBJ2-1	14	TRBV20-1	CSAPGLASVNEQFF
TRBJ2-3	15	TRBV3-1	CASSSGTGDADTQYF
TRBJ1-2	16	TRBV29-1	CSVEAACGEDYCGYTF
TRBJ1-1	15	TRBV20-1	CSASGQGAANTEAFF
TRBJ1-2	13	TRBV19	CASRRQGMYGYTF
TRBJ1-5	15	TRBV7-8	CASSLAGKGNQPQHF
TRBJ2-7	14	TRBV28	CASHLAGGSYEQYF
TRBJ2-5	12	TRBV30	CAWSLAGVDQYF
TRBJ2-1	12	TRBV9	CASSPGHNEQFF
TRBJ2-5	14	TRBV2	CASGRLVSQETQYF
TRBJ2-7	13	TRBV10-3	CAISEAPNYEQYF
TRBJ2-7	14	TRBV6-2/TRBV6-3	CASSLDTGGYEQYF
TRBJ2-7	15	TRBV7-8	CASSFIADPTYEQYF
TRBJ2-1	20	TRBV6-2/TRBV6-3	CASSPRWGAPGTSDFNEQFF
TRBJ2-7	15	TRBV4-3	CASSQGTGYSYEQYF
TRBJ2-2	14	TRBV28	CASMGRLNTGELFF
TRBJ2-3	18	TRBV6-5	CASSYSIEFGAGTDTQYF